Shown below are 4 T cell receptor beta chains from a single sample sequenced in a study of cytotoxic CD8 clonotypes in ibrutinib-treated CLL. Sequencing was performed with immunoSEQ multiplex PCR; in TCRdb, only in-frame clones are kept and a portion is missing. The sample holds roughly 300,000 clones, 70% to 80% seen once. The source material was PBMCs, sampled at disease progression, from a patient treated with ibrutinib. The receptor source for this set is a human donor with chronic lymphocytic leukemia.

The chain combines TRBV11-3 with TRBJ1-1; 10 positions agree with TRBD1. The CDR3 has 15 residues. Per the germline V gene, CDR1 is SGHNT and CDR2 is YENEEA. The ends lost 1 base at V and 3 bases at J; junction bases unmatched: 2. CDR3 protein: CASSLAGQGDTEAFF. DNA of the CDR3: TGTGCCAGCAGCTTAGCCGGACAGGGGGACACTGAAGCTTTCTTT.

In this sample, this clone turned up once. The chain couples TRBV4-1 to TRBJ2-7; D might be TRBD1 or TRBD2, each matching 6 bases. V was trimmed by 4 bases and J by 7 bases, leaving 17 bases between them. CDR3 length: 14 residues. Germline assignment: CDR1 MGHRA and CDR2 YSYEKL. The CDR3 DNA follows: TGCGCCAGCAGCCCCAACAGGGTCCGGGAGGAGCAGTACTTC. Translating gives CASSPNRVREEQYF.

This chain connects TRBV5-4 to TRBJ2-1; tentatively, D is TRBD1 (5 bases). The CDR3 contains 16 residues. V was cut by 0 bases and J by 1 base, with 11 bases left in between. The V gene's germline CDR1 is SGHNT and CDR2 YYREEE (reference sequence). CDR3 DNA: TGTGCCAGCAGCTTGGCAGGGCAGACTTCCTACAATGAGCAGTTCTTC. Translation: CASSLAGQTSYNEQFF.

This clone was recorded a few times. V is TRBV9 and J is TRBJ2-2; the D gene is possibly TRBD1 (5 bases). V was pared by 4 bases and J by 5 bases, with 9 bases between. This CDR3 comprises 13 residues. Germline assignment: CDR1 SGDLS and CDR2 YYNGEE. CDR3: CASSQTVTGELFF. CDR3 DNA: TGTGCCAGCAGCCAGACAGTGACCGGGGAGCTGTTTTTT. Using reference TRBV9 and TRBJ2-2 for the parts outside the CDR3, the full variable domain is DSGVTQTPKHLITATGQRVTLRCSPRSGDLSVYWYQQSLDQGLQFLIQYYNGEERAKGNILERFSAQQFPDLHSELNLSSLELGDSALYFCASSQTVTGELFFGEGSRLTVL.